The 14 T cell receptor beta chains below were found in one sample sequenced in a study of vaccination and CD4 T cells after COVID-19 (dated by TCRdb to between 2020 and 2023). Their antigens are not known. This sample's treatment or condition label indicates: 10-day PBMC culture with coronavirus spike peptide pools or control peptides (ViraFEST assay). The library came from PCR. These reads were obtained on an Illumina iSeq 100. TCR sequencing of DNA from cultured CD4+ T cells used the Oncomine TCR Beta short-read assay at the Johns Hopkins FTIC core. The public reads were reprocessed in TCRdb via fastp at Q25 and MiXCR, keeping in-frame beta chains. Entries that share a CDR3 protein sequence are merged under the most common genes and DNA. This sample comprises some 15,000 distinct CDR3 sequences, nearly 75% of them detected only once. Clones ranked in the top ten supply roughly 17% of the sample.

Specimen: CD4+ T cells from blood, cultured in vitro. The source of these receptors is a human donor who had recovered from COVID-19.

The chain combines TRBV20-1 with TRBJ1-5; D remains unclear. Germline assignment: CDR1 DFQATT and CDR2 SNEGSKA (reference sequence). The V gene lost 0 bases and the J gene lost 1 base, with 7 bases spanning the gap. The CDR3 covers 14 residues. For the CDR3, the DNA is TGCAGTGCTAGAGATACCCAAAGCAATCAGCCCCAGCATTTT. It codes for CSARDTQSNQPQHF.

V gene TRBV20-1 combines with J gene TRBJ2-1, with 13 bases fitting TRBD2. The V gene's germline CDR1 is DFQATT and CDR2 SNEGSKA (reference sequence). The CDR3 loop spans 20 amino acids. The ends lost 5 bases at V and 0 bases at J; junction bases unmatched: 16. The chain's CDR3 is CSASRTSGSNKGSSYNEQFF. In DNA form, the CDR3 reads TGCAGTGCTTCACGGACTAGCGGGAGTAACAAGGGAAGCTCCTACAATGAGCAGTTCTTC.

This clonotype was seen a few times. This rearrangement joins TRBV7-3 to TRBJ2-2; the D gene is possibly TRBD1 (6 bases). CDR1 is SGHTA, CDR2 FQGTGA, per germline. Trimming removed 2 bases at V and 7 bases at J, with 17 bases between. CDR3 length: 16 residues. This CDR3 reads CASSLDAARGNGELFF. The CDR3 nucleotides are TGTGCCAGCAGCTTAGACGCGGCCAGGGGAAACGGGGAGCTGTTTTTT.

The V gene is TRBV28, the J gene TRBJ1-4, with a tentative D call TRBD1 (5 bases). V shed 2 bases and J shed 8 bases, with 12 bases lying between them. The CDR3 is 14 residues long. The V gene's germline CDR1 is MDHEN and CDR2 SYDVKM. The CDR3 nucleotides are TGTGCCAGCAGTTTAAGCGGGGCAGAAGAAAAACTGTTTTTT. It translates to CASSLSGAEEKLFF.

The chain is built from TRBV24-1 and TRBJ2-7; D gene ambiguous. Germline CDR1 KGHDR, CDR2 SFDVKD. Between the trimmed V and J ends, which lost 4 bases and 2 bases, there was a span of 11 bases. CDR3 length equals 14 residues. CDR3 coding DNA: TGTGCCACCAGTGACCCCGGACCAACCTACGAGCAGTACTTC. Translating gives CATSDPGPTYEQYF.

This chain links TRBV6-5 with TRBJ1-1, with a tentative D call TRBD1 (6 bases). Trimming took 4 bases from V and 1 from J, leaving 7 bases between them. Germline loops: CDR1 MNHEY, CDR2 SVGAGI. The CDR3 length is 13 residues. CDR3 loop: CASSLQGNTEAFF. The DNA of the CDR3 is TGTGCCAGCAGTTTACAGGGGAACACTGAAGCTTTCTTT.

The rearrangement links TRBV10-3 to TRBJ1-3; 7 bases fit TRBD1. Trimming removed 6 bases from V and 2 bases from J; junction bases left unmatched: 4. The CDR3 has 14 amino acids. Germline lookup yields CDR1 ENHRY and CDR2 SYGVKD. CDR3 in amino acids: CAIRTDRAGNTIYF. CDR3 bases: TGTGCCATCAGGACTGACAGGGCTGGAAACACCATATATTTT.

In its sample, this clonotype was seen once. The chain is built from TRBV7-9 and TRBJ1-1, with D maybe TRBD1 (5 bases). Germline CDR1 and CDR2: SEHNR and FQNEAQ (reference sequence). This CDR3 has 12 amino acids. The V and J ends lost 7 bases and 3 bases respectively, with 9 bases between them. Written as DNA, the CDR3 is TGTGCCAGCAATCAGGGTGACACTGAAGCTTTCTTT. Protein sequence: CASNQGDTEAFF.

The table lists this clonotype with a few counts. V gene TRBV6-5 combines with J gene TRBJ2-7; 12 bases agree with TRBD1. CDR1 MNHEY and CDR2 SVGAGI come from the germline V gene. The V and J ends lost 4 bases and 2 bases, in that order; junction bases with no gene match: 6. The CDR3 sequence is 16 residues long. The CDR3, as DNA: TGTGCCAGCAGTTGGGGGACAGGGGGCTATCCCTACGAGCAGTACTTC. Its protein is CASSWGTGGYPYEQYF.

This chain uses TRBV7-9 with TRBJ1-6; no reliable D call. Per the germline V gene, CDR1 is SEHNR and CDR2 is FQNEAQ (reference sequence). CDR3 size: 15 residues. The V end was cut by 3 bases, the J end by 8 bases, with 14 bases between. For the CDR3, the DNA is TGTGCCAGCAGCTTCCACAGCTTATCGGATTCACCCCTCCACTTT. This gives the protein CASSFHSLSDSPLHF. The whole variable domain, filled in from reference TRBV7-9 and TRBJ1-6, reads DTGVSQNPRHKITKRGQNVTFRCDPISEHNRLYWYRQTLGQGPEFLTYFQNEAQLEKSRLLSDRFSAERPKGSFSTLEIQRTEQGDSAMYLCASSFHSLSDSPLHFGNGTRLTVT.

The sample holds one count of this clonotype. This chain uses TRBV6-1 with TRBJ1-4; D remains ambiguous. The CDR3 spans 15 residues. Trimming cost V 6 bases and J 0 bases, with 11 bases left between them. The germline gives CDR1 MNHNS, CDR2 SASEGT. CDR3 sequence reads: CASRASSATNEKLFF. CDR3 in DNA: TGTGCCAGCAGGGCCTCATCTGCAACTAATGAAAAACTGTTTTTT.

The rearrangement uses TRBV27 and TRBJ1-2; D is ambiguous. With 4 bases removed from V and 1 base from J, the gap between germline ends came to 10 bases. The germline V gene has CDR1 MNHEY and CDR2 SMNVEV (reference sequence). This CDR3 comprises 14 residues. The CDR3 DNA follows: TGTGCCAGCAGTTCCATCCGGGTTAACTATGGCTACACCTTC. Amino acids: CASSSIRVNYGYTF.

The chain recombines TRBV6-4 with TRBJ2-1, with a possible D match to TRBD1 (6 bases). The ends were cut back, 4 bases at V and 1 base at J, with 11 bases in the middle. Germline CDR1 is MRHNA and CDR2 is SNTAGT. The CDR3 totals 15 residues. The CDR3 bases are TGTGCCAGCAGTGCAGGGGCCCAGTCCTACAATGAGCAGTTCTTC. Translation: CASSAGAQSYNEQFF.

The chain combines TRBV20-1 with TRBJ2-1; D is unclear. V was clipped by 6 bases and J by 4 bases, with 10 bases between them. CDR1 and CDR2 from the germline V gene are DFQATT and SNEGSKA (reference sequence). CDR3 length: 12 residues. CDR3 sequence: CSATTGYNEQFF. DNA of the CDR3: TGCAGTGCGACGACTGGGTACAATGAGCAGTTCTTC.